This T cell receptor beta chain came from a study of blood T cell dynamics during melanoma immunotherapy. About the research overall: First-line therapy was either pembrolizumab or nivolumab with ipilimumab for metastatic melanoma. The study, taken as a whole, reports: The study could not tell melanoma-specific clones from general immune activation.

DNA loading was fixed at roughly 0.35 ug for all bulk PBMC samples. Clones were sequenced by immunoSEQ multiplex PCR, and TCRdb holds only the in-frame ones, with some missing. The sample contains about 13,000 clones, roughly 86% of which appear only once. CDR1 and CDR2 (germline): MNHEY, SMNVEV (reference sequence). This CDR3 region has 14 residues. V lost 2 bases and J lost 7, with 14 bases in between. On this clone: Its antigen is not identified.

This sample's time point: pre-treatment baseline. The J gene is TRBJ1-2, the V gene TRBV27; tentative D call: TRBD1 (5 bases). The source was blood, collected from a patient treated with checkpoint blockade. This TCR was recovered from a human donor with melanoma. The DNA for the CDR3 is TGTGCCAGCAGTTTAAGCTTCTCGGGGCGTGGCTACACCTTC. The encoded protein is CASSLSFSGRGYTF.